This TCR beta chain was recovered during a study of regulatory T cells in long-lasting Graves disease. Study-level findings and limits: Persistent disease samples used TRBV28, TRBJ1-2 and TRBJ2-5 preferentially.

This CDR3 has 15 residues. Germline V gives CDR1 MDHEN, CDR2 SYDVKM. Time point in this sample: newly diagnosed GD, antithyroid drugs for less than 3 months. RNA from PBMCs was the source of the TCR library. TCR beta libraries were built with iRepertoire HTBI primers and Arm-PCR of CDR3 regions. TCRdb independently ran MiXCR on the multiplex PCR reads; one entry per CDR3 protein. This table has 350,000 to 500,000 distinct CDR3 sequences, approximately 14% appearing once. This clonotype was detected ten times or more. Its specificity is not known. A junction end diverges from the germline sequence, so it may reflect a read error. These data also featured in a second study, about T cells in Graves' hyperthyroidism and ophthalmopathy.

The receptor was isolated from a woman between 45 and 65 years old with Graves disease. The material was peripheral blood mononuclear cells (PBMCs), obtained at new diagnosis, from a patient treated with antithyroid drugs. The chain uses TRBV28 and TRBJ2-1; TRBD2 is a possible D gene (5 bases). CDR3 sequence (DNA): TGTACCAGCAGTTTAGGCGGGTTCTCCTACAATGAGCAGTTCTTC. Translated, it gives CTSSLGGFSYNEQFF.